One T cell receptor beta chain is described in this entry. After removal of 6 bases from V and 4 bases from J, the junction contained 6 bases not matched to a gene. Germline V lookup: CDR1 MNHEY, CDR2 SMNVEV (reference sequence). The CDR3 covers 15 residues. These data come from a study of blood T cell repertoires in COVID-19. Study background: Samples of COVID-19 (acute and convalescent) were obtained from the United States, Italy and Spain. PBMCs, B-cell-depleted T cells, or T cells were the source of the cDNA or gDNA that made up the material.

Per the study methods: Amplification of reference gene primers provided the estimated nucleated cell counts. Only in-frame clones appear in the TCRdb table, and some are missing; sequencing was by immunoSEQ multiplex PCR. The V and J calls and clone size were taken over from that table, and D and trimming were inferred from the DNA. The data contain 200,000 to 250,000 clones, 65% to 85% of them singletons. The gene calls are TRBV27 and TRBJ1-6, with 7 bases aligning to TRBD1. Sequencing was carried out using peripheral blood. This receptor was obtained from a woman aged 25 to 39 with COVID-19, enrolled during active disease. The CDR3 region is CASRRGTAYNSPLHF. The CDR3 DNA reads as TGTGCCAGCAGGAGAGGGACAGCGTATAATTCACCCCTCCACTTT.